Reported below is one T cell receptor beta chain. Germline values: CDR1 MNHEY, CDR2 SVGAGI. V was clipped by 5 bases and J by 3 bases; unmatched bases: 4. This CDR3 has 15 amino acids. This sample is drawn from a study of cytomegalovirus exposure and HLA in healthy donors. It was with 60 Vbeta and 13 Jbeta primers that the PCR ran. TCRdb's copy holds only in-frame clones and misses some; the assay was immunoSEQ multiplex PCR. Counted here are about 100,000 clones, over 60% occurring once; the ten biggest clones make up more than 4%. The clonotype comes from a male donor in good health and CMV-seronegative. Sequencing was carried out using PBMCs. The J gene is TRBJ2-7, the V gene TRBV6-5; 13 nucleotides agree with TRBD2. The CDR3 spells CASSPRLAGGYEQYF. CDR3 nucleotide sequence: TGTGCCAGCAGTCCGCGACTAGCGGGAGGCTACGAGCAGTACTTC.